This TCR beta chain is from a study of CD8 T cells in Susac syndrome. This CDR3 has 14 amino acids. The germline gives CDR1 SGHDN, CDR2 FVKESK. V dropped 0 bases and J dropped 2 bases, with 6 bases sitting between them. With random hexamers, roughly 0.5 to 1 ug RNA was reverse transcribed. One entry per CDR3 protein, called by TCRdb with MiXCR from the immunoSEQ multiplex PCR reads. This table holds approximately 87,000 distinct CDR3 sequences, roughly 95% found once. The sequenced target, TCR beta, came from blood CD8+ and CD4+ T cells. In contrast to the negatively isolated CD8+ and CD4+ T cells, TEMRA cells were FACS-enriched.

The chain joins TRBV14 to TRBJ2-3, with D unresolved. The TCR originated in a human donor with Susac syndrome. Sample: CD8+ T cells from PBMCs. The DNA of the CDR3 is TGTGCCAGCAGCCAAGACGGCCACACAGATACGCAGTATTTT. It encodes CASSQDGHTDTQYF.